This is a list of T cell receptor beta chains from one sample in a study of cytomegalovirus exposure and HLA in healthy donors. TCRdb's table, derived via immunoSEQ multiplex PCR, lists solely in-frame clones and lacks some. Seen here are 100,000 to 120,000 clones, about nine tenths observed once, and the top ten hold under 2%. What was sequenced was PBMCs. These receptors all stem from a woman aged 18-29 years in good health and CMV-seronegative. Each CDR3 is given with its conserved first and last residue.

>TRBV5-6
CASSLVRGGNTIYF
>TRBV7-9
CASSLGSSTDTQYF
>TRBV10-3
CAIGGEFTDTQYF
>TRBV10-1
CASSEGAGFGQYF
>TRBV4-2
CASSQDSAGMDEKLFF
>TRBV27
CASSLYSLTNEQFF
>TRBV6-5
CASALGGDYGYTF
>TRBV6-1
CASAGRNLNTGELFF
>TRBV7-2
CASSPDRGGEKLFF
>TRBV5-5
CASSLTGGELHF
>TRBV28
CASSSNRPSYEQYF
>TRBV7-2
CASSLDSRIVAFF
>TRBV7-2
CASSRTSGLYYEQYF
>TRBV11-3
CASSLQGTNTEAFF
>TRBV4-2
CASSRLGKIEEYNYGYTF
>TRBV9
CASSVDPGPNEQFF
>TRBV13
CASSPTGNTIYF
>TRBV18
CASSLGRGVAEQFF
>TRBV5-1
CASSLGGGRTYNEQFF
>TRBV5-4
CASSARGLRDEQFF
>TRBV18
CASSLSTGPAYEQYF
>TRBV5-1
CASSSPQGAYGIGTDTQYF
>TRBV5-1
CASSSQGITEAFF
>TRBV6-6
CASNQVGGEEKLFF
>TRBV4-2
CASSQVGQVSYEQYF
>TRBV28
CASGMTERPPANTF
>TRBV18
CASSTPGPLSVYEQYF
>TRBV11-2
CASSLGVSGSYEQYF
>TRBV7-9
CASSLRPDTIYF
>TRBV4-2
CASSQAHRTMNTEAFF
>TRBV18
CASSPPLTGQPQHF
>TRBV10-2
CASRGAGDTEAFF
>TRBV29-1
CSVVQFMNTEAFF
>TRBV19
CASATLVTYEQYF
>TRBV5-4
CASSSQEPRAYEQYF
>TRBV5-1
CASSLEGELYGYTF